Here is one TCR beta chain with its context. Its antigen is undetermined. CDR3 size: 14 residues. The germline V and J ends were trimmed by 2 bases and 5 bases, with 9 bases remaining between them. Germline V gives CDR1 KGHSH, CDR2 LQKENI. This sample stems from a study of cytomegalovirus exposure and HLA in healthy donors. General study points: Evidence from a later analysis indicated that most CMV-associated TCR beta chains looked HLA-restricted. For TCR beta chains, V- and J-gene trimming was later linked to a missense DCLRE1C variant. Earlier findings revealed that most TCR beta V segments proved productive either about 87% or about 30% of the time.

Researchers ran the PCR with 60 Vbeta and 13 Jbeta primers. Data came from immunoSEQ multiplex PCR; TCRdb stores just in-frame clones and leaves some out. The sample contains 90,000 to 120,000 clones, approximately 79% of which appear only once. V and J are TRBV18 and TRBJ1-4; D call uncertain. The sample comprised PBMCs. This sequence was found in a man younger than 35 in good health and CMV-seronegative. CDR3 sequence reads: CASSPGAANEKLFF. DNA of the CDR3: TGTGCCAGCTCACCAGGTGCAGCGAATGAAAAACTGTTTTTT.